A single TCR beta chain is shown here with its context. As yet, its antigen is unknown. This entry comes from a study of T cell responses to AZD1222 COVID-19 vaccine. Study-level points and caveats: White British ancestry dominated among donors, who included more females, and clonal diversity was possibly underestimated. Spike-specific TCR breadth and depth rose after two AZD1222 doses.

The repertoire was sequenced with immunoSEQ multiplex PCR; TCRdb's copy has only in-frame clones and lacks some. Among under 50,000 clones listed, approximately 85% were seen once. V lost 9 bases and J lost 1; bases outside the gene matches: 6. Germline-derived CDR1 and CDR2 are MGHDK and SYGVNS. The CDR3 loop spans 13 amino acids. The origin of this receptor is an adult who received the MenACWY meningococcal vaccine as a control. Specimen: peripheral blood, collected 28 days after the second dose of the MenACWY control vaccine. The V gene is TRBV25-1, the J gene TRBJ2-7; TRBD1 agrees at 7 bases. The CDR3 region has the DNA TGTGCCAGACGAAAGGGACAGTCCTACGAGCAGTACTTC. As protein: CARRKGQSYEQYF.